Below are 6 T cell receptor beta chains sequenced from a single sample in a study of CD8+ T cells in alopecia areata. Following RNA extraction, reverse transcription yielded cDNA that acted as the sequencing template. Some clones are missing from TCRdb's copy, which holds only in-frame ones; the method was immunoSEQ multiplex PCR. The table shows about 180,000 clones, with about 70% occurring only once. The sequenced sample was CD8+ T cells sorted from blood, obtained at week 0. Receptors originate from a human donor with alopecia areata.

This clone turned up a few times. The chain couples TRBV7-9 to TRBJ2-5; D remains unclear. Germline V gives CDR1 SEHNR, CDR2 FQNEAQ (reference sequence). This CDR3 spans 12 amino acids. V shed 2 bases and J shed 5 bases, with 6 bases lying between them. CDR3 protein: CASSLTYETQYF. In nucleotides, the CDR3 is TGTGCCAGCAGCTTAACATACGAGACCCAGTACTTC.

This clone appeared a few times. V gene TRBV14 combines with J gene TRBJ2-4; no clear D. Per germline, CDR1 SGHDN and CDR2 FVKESK. CDR3 length equals 16 residues. V was shortened by 0 bases and J by 0 bases, with 9 bases between the two germline ends. CDR3 in amino acids: CASSQEGRIAKNIQYF. Here the CDR3 DNA reads TGTGCCAGCAGCCAAGAAGGACGGATAGCCAAAAACATTCAGTACTTC.

V is TRBV7-9 and J is TRBJ2-3; 7 bases agree with TRBD2. V was pared by 1 base and J by 1 base, with 5 bases of the junction left unmatched. From germline, CDR1 is SEHNR and CDR2 FQNEAQ (reference sequence). This CDR3 spans 16 amino acids. CDR3 sequence (DNA): TGTGCCAGCAGCTTAGAACCTAGCGGAGGCACAGATACGCAGTATTTT. Its protein product is CASSLEPSGGTDTQYF. Drawing the rest from reference TRBV7-9 and TRBJ2-3, the complete variable domain is DTGVSQNPRHKITKRGQNVTFRCDPISEHNRLYWYRQTLGQGPEFLTYFQNEAQLEKSRLLSDRFSAERPKGSFSTLEIQRTEQGDSAMYLCASSLEPSGGTDTQYFGPGTRLTVL.

The CDR3 DNA is TGCAGCGTCGAGGGTGCCAAAAACATTCAGTACTTC. Protein: CSVEGAKNIQYF. The chain joins TRBV29-1 to TRBJ2-4; D is perhaps TRBD2 (5 bases). The V end was cut by 6 bases, the J end by 1 base, with 7 bases between. The CDR3 totals 12 residues. CDR1 and CDR2 from the germline V gene are SQVTM and ANQGSEA.

The rearrangement links TRBV30 to TRBJ2-1; 9 positions agree with TRBD2. The CDR3 loop spans 15 amino acids. Germline-derived CDR1 and CDR2 are GTSNPN and SVGIG (reference sequence). The ends lost 4 bases at V and 1 base at J; junction bases unmatched: 5. The CDR3, as DNA: TGTGCCTGGAAGCGGGGGGAGATTTCCTACAATGAGCAGTTCTTC. Its translation is CAWKRGEISYNEQFF. Drawing the rest from reference TRBV30 and TRBJ2-1, the complete variable domain is SQTIHQWPATLVQPVGSPLSLECTVEGTSNPNLYWYRQAAGRGLQLLFYSVGIGQISSEVPQNLSASRPQDRQFILSSKKLLLSDSGFYLCAWKRGEISYNEQFFGPGTRLTVL.

This chain uses TRBV13 with TRBJ2-7, with TRBD1 identical over 8 bases. Trimming at V came to 4 bases and at J to 4 bases, leaving 3 bases not matched to a gene. Per germline, CDR1 PRHDT and CDR2 FYEKMQ (reference sequence). The CDR3 totals 13 residues. The CDR3 loop reads CASSSGGGYEQYF. Written as DNA, the CDR3 is TGTGCCAGCAGCTCAGGGGGCGGGTACGAGCAGTACTTC.